The T cell receptor (beta chain) described here comes from a study of identical twins. Whole-study findings and limits: Researchers caution that invariant MAIT and iNKT cells could partly confound zero-insertion analyses. Out-of-frame TCR alpha sharing in monozygotic twins exceeded recombination model predictions.

Concerning this clonotype: What it binds is not known.

Template switching added a universal primer site, and cDNA bore unique molecular identifiers. TCRdb reprocessed the 5' RACE reads with MiXCR, giving one entry per CDR3 protein. The table has 1.5 million to 2 million distinct CDR3 sequences, roughly a third seen once. Sequences were obtained from cord blood. The sequence was collected from a newborn girl in good health.

The CDR3: CASNDGHAAITDTQYF. In DNA, the CDR3 is TGTGCCAGCAACGACGGTCATGCGGCGATCACAGATACGCAGTATTTT. This chain uses TRBV2 with TRBJ2-3, with no clear D. CDR1 and CDR2 (germline): SNHLY, FYNNEI. This CDR3 has 16 amino acids. Trimming removed 7 bases from V and 2 bases from J, with 19 bases in between.